The 27 T cell receptor beta chains listed next were all sequenced from one sample in a study of T cell responses to AZD1222 COVID-19 vaccine. Profiling relied on immunoSEQ multiplex PCR, and the TCRdb table lists in-frame clones only, not all of them. The top ten hold 1% of the sample, which has hundreds of thousands of clones, 93% seen once. This material consisted of peripheral blood, taken on day 0 of MenACWY control vaccination. These receptors all stem from an adult in good health.

The chain joins TRBV5-4 to TRBJ1-2; D is undetermined. The V gene lost 1 base and the J gene lost 2 bases, with 9 bases spanning the gap. The V gene's germline CDR1 is SGHNT and CDR2 YYREEE (reference sequence). The CDR3 spans 14 residues. The CDR3 reads CASSLLGMNYGYTF. Here the CDR3 DNA reads TGTGCCAGCAGCTTGCTGGGCATGAACTATGGCTACACCTTC.

The chain uses TRBV10-3 and TRBJ2-4, with D hard to call. Germline CDR1 ENHRY, CDR2 SYGVKD. The V and J ends lost 5 bases and 4 bases respectively, with 12 bases between them. This CDR3 has 14 amino acids. The CDR3 nucleotides are TGTGCCATCAGTTCCCCCGGCATGAAAAACATTCAGTACTTC. Its protein is CAISSPGMKNIQYF.

V is TRBV9 and J is TRBJ2-3, with TRBD2 identical over 8 bases. The CDR3 has 12 residues. Trimming took 4 bases from V and 7 from J; bases not matched to a gene: 2. Germline V CDR1 and CDR2: SGDLS, YYNGEE. CDR3 nucleotide sequence: TGTGCCAGCAGCCCGGGAGGGAATACGCAGTATTTT. Translating gives CASSPGGNTQYF.

The rearrangement links TRBV15 to TRBJ1-2; no reliable D call. Trimming removed 0 bases at V and 8 bases at J, with 7 bases between. This CDR3 is built from 12 residues. Germline-derived CDR1 and CDR2 are LNHNV and YYDKDF (reference sequence). CDR3 protein: CATSRDRRGYTF. The CDR3 bases are TGTGCCACCAGCAGAGACCGGCGAGGCTACACCTTC.

This clone was recorded once. The chain is built from TRBV5-1 and TRBJ1-2, with TRBD1 as a possible D gene (5 bases). The ends were cut back, 4 bases at V and 1 base at J, with 20 bases in the middle. Germline V gene data show CDR1 as SGHRS and CDR2 as YFSETQ. The CDR3 spans 17 residues. CDR3 sequence (DNA): TGCGCCAGCAGCCCGGGATATACAGGCGACCTTAACTATGGCTACACCTTC. Protein: CASSPGYTGDLNYGYTF.

This clone was counted a few times. The V call is TRBV27, the J call TRBJ1-2, with a weak D call TRBD1 (5 bases). CDR1 and CDR2 (germline): MNHEY, SMNVEV (reference sequence). With 3 bases removed from V and 4 bases from J, the gap between germline ends came to 12 bases. This CDR3 is built from 14 residues. The CDR3 nucleotides are TGTGCCAGCAGTTTTCGGGGGGGGACCTATGGCTACACCTTC. Its translation: CASSFRGGTYGYTF.

This chain uses TRBV6-5 with TRBJ2-7, with TRBD1 matching over 7 bases. The V segment lost 6 bases and the J segment 5 bases; nucleotides outside the gene matches: 13. This CDR3 contains 15 residues. Per germline, CDR1 MNHEY and CDR2 SVGAGI. CDR3 sequence reads: CASRVDRVLKNEQYF. The CDR3, as DNA: TGTGCCAGCAGAGTCGACAGGGTATTAAAAAACGAGCAGTACTTC.

The rearrangement joins TRBV5-4 to TRBJ1-2, with D hard to call. This CDR3 spans 11 amino acids. V was shortened by 3 bases and J by 8 bases, with 8 bases between the two germline ends. CDR1 and CDR2 from the germline V gene are SGHNT and YYREEE (reference sequence). The CDR3 reads CASSSEGGYTF. The CDR3 nucleotides are TGTGCCAGCAGCTCTGAAGGGGGCTACACCTTC.

The genes are TRBV28 and TRBJ2-1; 9 nucleotides match TRBD2. The CDR3 consists of 16 residues. From germline, CDR1 is MDHEN and CDR2 SYDVKM. With 6 bases clipped from V and 1 base from J, the junction kept 7 bases outside the gene matches. The CDR3 reads CASSFASGGSYNEQFF. The CDR3 nucleotides read TGTGCCAGCAGCTTCGCCAGCGGGGGGTCCTACAATGAGCAGTTCTTC.

The chain has TRBV5-1 and TRBJ2-7, with a possible D match to TRBD1 (6 bases). The CDR3 is made up of 12 amino acids. The V end was cut by 2 bases, the J end by 4 bases, with 7 bases between. Per the germline V gene, CDR1 is SGHRS and CDR2 is YFSETQ. The CDR3 here is CASSLQGYEQYF. CDR3 DNA: TGCGCCAGCAGCTTACAGGGATACGAGCAGTACTTC.

This chain links TRBV19 with TRBJ1-1; no clear D. The CDR3 runs 13 residues. Germline CDR1 is LNHDA and CDR2 is SQIVND (reference sequence). V was pared by 2 bases and J by 5 bases, with 9 bases between. CDR3 bases: TGTGCCAGTAGTATAATGGAGGGAACTGAAGCTTTCTTT. Residues: CASSIMEGTEAFF.

This clone was seen more than once but under ten times. J is TRBJ1-1 and V is TRBV30; D ambiguous. Per germline, CDR1 GTSNPN and CDR2 SVGIG (reference sequence). The V end was cut by 1 base, the J end by 5 bases, with 14 bases between. The CDR3 runs to 14 residues. CDR3 in amino acids: CAWSGGFGRTEAFF. The CDR3 nucleotides are TGTGCCTGGAGTGGAGGGTTCGGGAGGACTGAAGCTTTCTTT.

This chain links TRBV9 with TRBJ2-1; D perhaps matches TRBD2 (5 bases). In germline, CDR1 is SGDLS, CDR2 YYNGEE. Between the trimmed V and J ends, which lost 0 bases and 0 bases, there was a span of 13 bases. The CDR3 spans 17 residues. The CDR3 bases are TGTGCCAGCAGCGTAGTCCGCGGGTACAGCTCCTACAATGAGCAGTTCTTC. It translates to CASSVVRGYSSYNEQFF.

This clone was picked up a small number of times. The genes are TRBV7-2 and TRBJ2-7; 11 bases line up with TRBD2. CDR1 and CDR2 (germline): SGHTA, FQGNSA. The CDR3 is made up of 18 amino acids. Trimming removed 4 bases from V and 2 bases from J; junction bases left unmatched: 13. The DNA of the CDR3 is TGTGCCAGCAGCTCGTTGGGTAGCGGGGGGGAGCGGACCTACGAGCAGTACTTC. Encoded protein: CASSSLGSGGERTYEQYF.

The chain joins TRBV19 to TRBJ2-1; D call uncertain. The ends were cut back, 0 bases at V and 5 bases at J, with 11 bases in the middle. Germline V gives CDR1 LNHDA, CDR2 SQIVND (reference sequence). The CDR3 extends over 15 amino acids. The CDR3: CASSIDVAKNNEQFF. CDR3 coding DNA: TGTGCCAGTAGTATAGATGTGGCGAAGAACAATGAGCAGTTCTTC.

The chain couples TRBV7-2 to TRBJ1-5; D is ambiguous. This CDR3 has 14 amino acids. Germline V gene lookup returns CDR1 SGHTA and CDR2 FQGNSA. V lost 6 bases and J 4 bases, leaving 13 bases between the germline ends. The CDR3 DNA is TGTGCCAGCAGTTCTGAGGGCCTAAATCAGCCCCAGCATTTT. Translating it yields CASSSEGLNQPQHF.

V usage is TRBV19 and J usage is TRBJ1-2; 8 bases match TRBD1. Germline V CDR1 and CDR2: LNHDA, SQIVND (reference sequence). V was pared by 3 bases and J by 4 bases, with 1 base of the junction left unmatched. The CDR3 spans 13 residues. CDR3 coding DNA: TGTGCCAGTAGTATCGGACAGGGCTATGGCTACACCTTC. Translating it yields CASSIGQGYGYTF.

J is TRBJ1-1 and V is TRBV19; a possible D gene is TRBD1 (6 bases). CDR1 is LNHDA and CDR2 is SQIVND in the germline V gene (reference sequence). Trimming removed 9 bases from V and 0 bases from J, with 14 bases in between. The CDR3 sequence is 14 residues long. CDR3 coding DNA: TGTGCCAGCCACAGGGATCGGTTGAACACTGAAGCTTTCTTT. Protein: CASHRDRLNTEAFF.

The chain combines TRBV6-6 with TRBJ1-3, with D uncertain. The V and J ends lost 3 bases and 4 bases respectively, with 13 bases between them. Germline assignment: CDR1 MNHNY and CDR2 SVGAGI (reference sequence). The CDR3 runs to 15 residues. CDR3 loop: CASSYPAGEGNTIYF. CDR3 in DNA: TGTGCCAGCAGTTATCCCGCAGGAGAAGGAAACACCATATATTTT.

This clone showed up just once. The rearrangement links TRBV29-1 to TRBJ2-7; TRBD1 might be the D (7 bases). This CDR3 is built from 14 residues. Trimming left V 4 bases short and J 4 bases short, with 17 bases between. The germline V gene encodes CDR1 SQVTM and CDR2 ANQGSEA. CDR3 sequence reads: CSVGLWPGGYEQYF. As DNA, the CDR3 is TGCAGCGTTGGTTTATGGCCAGGGGGGTACGAGCAGTACTTC.

The V call is TRBV7-9, the J call TRBJ1-1, with TRBD1 matching 11 bases. Per the germline V gene, CDR1 is SEHNR and CDR2 is FQNEAQ (reference sequence). The ends lost 5 bases at V and 7 bases at J; junction bases unmatched: 6. The CDR3 loop spans 14 amino acids. CDR3 in amino acids: CASSPWTGGFEAFF. The CDR3 DNA reads as TGTGCCAGCAGCCCCTGGACAGGGGGCTTTGAAGCTTTCTTT.

The chain has TRBV15 and TRBJ1-6; D is uncertain. Germline-derived CDR1 and CDR2 are LNHNV and YYDKDF (reference sequence). The CDR3 is 15 amino acids. V was clipped by 2 bases and J by 6 bases, with 11 bases between them. As DNA, the CDR3 is TGTGCCACCAGCAGACAGTCCCAACTTAATTCACCCCTCCACTTT. Encoded protein: CATSRQSQLNSPLHF.

The chain combines TRBV18 with TRBJ2-2; D gene uncertain. CDR1 and CDR2 from the germline V gene are KGHSH and LQKENI. This CDR3 contains 13 residues. Trimming removed 2 bases from V and 0 bases from J, with 1 base in between. CDR3 amino acids: CASSPANTGELFF. The CDR3 DNA sequence: TGTGCCAGCTCACCAGCGAACACCGGGGAGCTGTTTTTT.

This clone is a singleton in its sample. The chain couples TRBV7-9 to TRBJ1-1, with D possibly being TRBD1 (5 bases). Germline CDR1 reads SEHNR; CDR2 reads FQNEAQ (reference sequence). This CDR3 has 18 residues. With 1 base removed from V and 0 bases from J, the gap between germline ends came to 18 bases. CDR3 bases: TGTGCCAGCAGCTTAGGAAGGATTTGGACACCGATGAACACTGAAGCTTTCTTT. It codes for CASSLGRIWTPMNTEAFF.

V and J are TRBV18 and TRBJ1-1; perhaps TRBD1 as D (5 bases). Between the trimmed V and J ends, which lost 2 bases and 1 base, there was a span of 11 bases. From germline, CDR1 is KGHSH and CDR2 LQKENI. The CDR3 runs 15 residues. CDR3 region: CASSPGGPRNTEAFF. The CDR3 nucleotides are TGTGCCAGCTCACCAGGGGGACCTAGGAACACTGAAGCTTTCTTT.

CDR3: CASRLTGGREAFF. CDR3 nucleotide sequence: TGTGCCAGCAGACTAACAGGGGGCAGAGAAGCTTTCTTT. This sequence joins TRBV7-2 and TRBJ1-1; 9 bases line up with TRBD1. The CDR3 is made up of 13 amino acids. The germline gives CDR1 SGHTA, CDR2 FQGNSA. V shed 6 bases and J 8 bases; nucleotides not matched to a gene: 7.

This chain uses TRBV6-1 with TRBJ1-2; 9 bases align to TRBD1. Per the germline V gene, CDR1 is MNHNS and CDR2 is SASEGT. The trim removed 1 base at V and 4 bases at J, leaving 4 bases unmatched. CDR3 size: 15 residues. Here the CDR3 reads CASSEGAGQGYGYTF. In DNA form, the CDR3 reads TGTGCCAGCAGTGAAGGGGCGGGACAGGGCTATGGCTACACCTTC.